This TCR beta chain was recorded in a study of graft-versus-host responses after intestinal transplantation. Here immunoSEQ multiplex PCR was the method, and the copy in TCRdb shows in-frame clones only, minus some. The sample yields 100,000 to 140,000 clones, roughly 86% seen once. CDR3 size: 13 residues. CDR1 SGHKS and CDR2 YYEKEE come from the germline V gene (reference sequence). V was cut by 1 base and J by 4 bases, with 3 bases left in between. With respect to this clone: Its antigen is not known.

The V gene is TRBV5-5, the J gene TRBJ2-6; D gene uncertain. The input for sequencing was unstimulated CD4+ T cells sorted from spleen or lymph node cells, taken before transplant. The receptor comes from a human donor who was the organ donor for an intestinal transplant. This CDR3 reads CASSLTGANVLTF. CDR3 DNA: TGTGCCAGCAGCTTGACGGGGGCCAACGTCCTGACTTTC.